One sample yielded the 24 T cell receptor beta chains listed below, sequenced in a study of T cell repertoires in cytomegalovirus infection. Their antigens remain unidentified. Each CDR3 protein gets one entry after TCRdb re-called the reads with MiXCR. The sample shows tens of thousands of distinct CDR3 sequences, about a fifth of them seen only once. This material consisted of CD8+ T cells from cultured PBMCs, taken from culture after CMV antigen stimulation. These receptors were obtained from a human donor in good health (CMV status not recorded). Some clones in this sample may be carry-over from other donors' samples.

This clonotype occurred a few times. The chain recombines TRBV7-2 with TRBJ2-1, with 7 bases aligning to TRBD2. With V trimmed by 5 bases and J by 3 bases, 4 bases remained unmatched. The CDR3 has 14 amino acids. Germline CDR1 and CDR2: SGHTA and FQGNSA. The CDR3 sequence: CASSGAGYYNEQFF. CDR3 nucleotides: TGTGCCAGCAGCGGAGCGGGGTACTACAATGAGCAGTTCTTC.

This chain joins TRBV2 and TRBJ1-4, with D perhaps matching TRBD1 (6 bases). Trimming took 6 bases from V and 6 from J, leaving 11 bases between them. This CDR3 region has 13 residues. Germline V gene sequence: CDR1 SNHLY, CDR2 FYNNEI. The CDR3: CASSHRAYEKLFF. The DNA of the CDR3 is TGTGCCAGCAGCCACAGGGCCTATGAAAAACTGTTTTTT.

This chain connects TRBV19 to TRBJ2-7, with a tentative D call TRBD2 (6 bases). The V and J ends lost 5 bases and 0 bases respectively, with 17 bases between them. This CDR3 is built from 16 residues. CDR1 and CDR2 from the germline V gene are LNHDA and SQIVND (reference sequence). The DNA of the CDR3 is TGTGCCAGTAGTCCCGGACTAAGCGCCAGCTCCTACGAGCAGTACTTC. Residues: CASSPGLSASSYEQYF.

The chain carries TRBV6-5 and TRBJ1-2, with D possibly matching TRBD1 (6 bases). The ends were cut back, 2 bases at V and 4 bases at J, with 8 bases in the middle. The CDR3 is 13 residues long. The germline V gene encodes CDR1 MNHEY and CDR2 SVGAGI. The CDR3 bases are TGTGCCAGCAGTTACGGACAGTCCTATGGCTACACCTTC. Translating it yields CASSYGQSYGYTF.

At least ten counts were recorded for this clonotype. The genes are TRBV6-2 or TRBV6-3 and TRBJ2-3, with 7 positions matching TRBD2. The CDR3 runs to 15 residues. With 5 bases clipped from V and 2 bases from J, the junction kept 7 bases outside the gene matches. Germline assignment: CDR1 MNHEY and CDR2 SVGEGT. In nucleotides, the CDR3 is TGTGCCAGCAGTCTCCGGGAGGTCCTCACAGATACGCAGTATTTT. Translation gives CASSLREVLTDTQYF.

The V and J genes are TRBV6-8 and TRBJ1-2; 8 bases line up with TRBD1. In germline, CDR1 is MNHGY, CDR2 SAAAGT. The length of the CDR3 is 16 residues. J gave up 2 bases and V 0 bases, and 5 bases lay outside the gene matches. The CDR3 is CASSYSEAGGNYGYTF. CDR3 bases: TGTGCCAGCAGTTACTCGGAGGCAGGGGGCAACTATGGCTACACCTTC.

In this sample, this clonotype turned up a few times. The CDR3 sequence is CASGGGPVSYNEQFF. The CDR3 DNA is TGTGCCAGCGGAGGGGGGCCTGTGTCCTACAATGAGCAGTTCTTC. The chain has TRBV6-6 and TRBJ2-1; the D call may be TRBD1 or TRBD2 (6 bases each). CDR1 and CDR2 from the germline V gene are MNHNY and SVGAGI (reference sequence). The CDR3 length is 15 residues. V was pared by 8 bases and J by 1 base, with 15 bases between.

This clonotype was detected only a few times. V and J are TRBV19 and TRBJ2-1; D not certain. CDR3 size: 11 residues. V was shortened by 3 bases and J by 15 bases, with 12 bases between the two germline ends. Germline-derived CDR1 and CDR2 are LNHDA and SQIVND (reference sequence). In DNA form, the CDR3 reads TGTGCCAGTAGTATGGGCCTACTAACGTTCTTC. Translation gives CASSMGLLTFF. Together with reference TRBV19 and TRBJ2-1, the CDR3 gives the full variable domain: DGGITQSPKYLFRKEGQNVTLSCEQNLNHDAMYWYRQDPGQGLRLIYYSQIVNDFQKGDIAEGYSVSREKKESFPLTVTSAQKNPTAFYLCASSMGLLTFFGPGTRLTVL.

Here the CDR3 reads CASSQEQGRNQPQHF. The CDR3 DNA reads as TGTGCCAGCAGCCAAGAGCAGGGTCGTAATCAGCCCCAGCATTTT. This chain uses TRBV4-2 with TRBJ1-5; TRBD1 is a possible D gene (5 bases). The CDR3 extends over 15 amino acids. Germline V gene sequence: CDR1 LGHNA, CDR2 YNFKEQ. V dropped 0 bases and J dropped 4 bases, with 10 bases sitting between them.

The chain joins TRBV6-6 to TRBJ2-7; 7 bases fit TRBD1. Germline assignment: CDR1 MNHNY and CDR2 SVGAGI (reference sequence). J gave up 3 bases and V 4 bases, and 12 bases lay outside the gene matches. The CDR3 runs 16 residues. Written as DNA, the CDR3 is TGTGCCAGCAGTTCGGACTCTAAGGGGGCAGGCTACGAGCAGTACTTC. Translation: CASSSDSKGAGYEQYF.

This clonotype has a handful of counts. This rearrangement joins TRBV4-3 to TRBJ2-4, with no clear D. The CDR3 runs to 13 residues. Germline assignment: CDR1 LGHNA and CDR2 YSLEER. Trimming cost V 5 bases and J 5 bases, with 10 bases left between them. CDR3 coding DNA: TGCGCCAGCAGCGATACTGACGAAAACATTCAGTACTTC. It encodes CASSDTDENIQYF.

The V gene is TRBV27, the J gene TRBJ1-2; D is uncertain. This CDR3 contains 13 residues. Germline V lookup: CDR1 MNHEY, CDR2 SMNVEV (reference sequence). V shed 5 bases and J shed 0 bases, with 7 bases lying between them. CDR3 in DNA: TGTGCCAGCAGTATGAGGGCTAACTATGGCTACACCTTC. Its protein is CASSMRANYGYTF.

The J gene is TRBJ2-7, the V gene TRBV6-2 or TRBV6-3; TRBD1 matches at 7 bases. The germline V gene has CDR1 MNHEY and CDR2 SVGEGT. The junction had 4 bases not matched to a gene; V was cut back by 2 bases and J by 0 bases. The CDR3 extends over 15 amino acids. The CDR3 region has the DNA TGTGCCAGCAGTTACGGGGACAGCTTCTCCTACGAGCAGTACTTC. It is translated as CASSYGDSFSYEQYF.

The gene calls are TRBV27 and TRBJ1-1, with 7 nucleotides matching TRBD1. The trim removed 4 bases at V and 2 bases at J, leaving 4 bases unmatched. The CDR3 is 14 amino acids. Germline V gives CDR1 MNHEY, CDR2 SMNVEV (reference sequence). DNA of the CDR3: TGTGCCAGCAGTTCAGGGGGACTAAACACTGAAGCTTTCTTT. It translates to CASSSGGLNTEAFF.

V usage is TRBV7-2 and J usage is TRBJ2-1, with a weak D call TRBD2 (6 bases). V dropped 1 base and J dropped 3 bases, with 13 bases sitting between them. The CDR3 has 16 amino acids. Germline V CDR1 and CDR2: SGHTA, FQGNSA. The CDR3 region is CASSLGPGLVYNEQFF. In nucleotides, the CDR3 is TGTGCCAGCAGCTTAGGTCCGGGACTGGTCTACAATGAGCAGTTCTTC.

This clonotype appeared a few times. V gene TRBV7-9 combines with J gene TRBJ2-1; D may be TRBD1 or TRBD2 (5 bases each). The CDR3 loop spans 14 amino acids. Germline V gene sequence: CDR1 SEHNR, CDR2 FQNEAQ (reference sequence). The ends were cut back, 5 bases at V and 7 bases at J, with 15 bases in the middle. The CDR3 nucleotides read TGTGCCAGCAGCGGAGAGGGGTCTCGTAATGAGCAGTTCTTC. This gives the protein CASSGEGSRNEQFF.

This clonotype was observed a few times. The chain is built from TRBV7-9 and TRBJ1-3; no clear D gene. V gave up 3 bases and J gave up 2 bases, with 8 bases separating them. The CDR3 contains 14 residues. Germline CDR1 reads SEHNR; CDR2 reads FQNEAQ (reference sequence). The CDR3 protein is CASSFKDPGNTIYF. The DNA of the CDR3 is TGTGCCAGCAGCTTTAAGGACCCTGGAAACACCATATATTTT.

This clonotype was observed a handful of times. The rearrangement joins TRBV7-9 to TRBJ1-1, with 8 bases matching TRBD1. CDR1 and CDR2 from the germline V gene are SEHNR and FQNEAQ (reference sequence). The CDR3 spans 16 residues. Unmatched junction bases numbered 12, after V lost 4 bases and J lost 5 bases. The CDR3 nucleotides read TGTGCCAGCAGCTCGGAAACGGTCAGGGGGCTAACTGAAGCTTTCTTT. Translated: CASSSETVRGLTEAFF.

This sequence joins TRBV11-2 and TRBJ2-3; 13 bases fit TRBD2. The J segment lost 4 bases and the V segment lost 8 bases, leaving 15 bases of the junction unmatched. Germline V CDR1 and CDR2: SGHAT, FQNNGV. This CDR3 is built from 18 residues. The CDR3: CASRRLAGGPFGPDTQYF. CDR3 nucleotide sequence: TGTGCCAGCCGCAGACTAGCGGGGGGTCCCTTTGGGCCAGATACGCAGTATTTT. The whole variable domain, filled in from reference TRBV11-2 and TRBJ2-3, reads EAGVAQSPRYKIIEKRQSVAFWCNPISGHATLYWYQQILGQGPKLLIQFQNNGVVDDSQLPKDRFSAERLKGVDSTLKIQPAKLEDSAVYLCASRRLAGGPFGPDTQYFGPGTRLTVL.

V gene TRBV7-8 combines with J gene TRBJ2-7; no reliable D call. Germline V gene sequence: CDR1 SGHVS, CDR2 FQNEAQ. This CDR3 has 15 residues. V dropped 5 bases and J dropped 6 bases, with 20 bases sitting between them. CDR3 protein: CASSLGRASGPEQYF. The CDR3 DNA reads TGTGCCAGCAGCCTGGGCCGGGCCTCAGGACCCGAGCAGTACTTC. The variable domain in full, with the rest retrieved from reference TRBV7-8 and TRBJ2-7, is GAGVSQSPRYKVAKRGQDVALRCDPISGHVSLFWYQQALGQGPEFLTYFQNEAQLDKSGLPSDRFFAERPEGSVSTLKIQRTQQEDSAVYLCASSLGRASGPEQYFGPGTRLTVT.

Worth noting for this clonotype: One end of the junction does not line up with germline, which may come from a read error. V is TRBV7-2 and J is TRBJ1-5; tentative D call: TRBD1 (5 bases). Germline lookup yields CDR1 SGHTA and CDR2 FQGNSA. The length of the CDR3 is 16 residues. The CDR3 here is CACSLAGLYSNQPQHF. The DNA for the CDR3 is TGTGCCTGCAGCTTAGCAGGGCTATATAGCAATCAGCCCCAGCATTTT.

This clonotype was found a few times. The rearrangement uses TRBV6-6 and TRBJ2-7, with TRBD2 matching 8 bases. Germline CDR1 and CDR2: MNHNY and SVGAGI (reference sequence). The CDR3 consists of 14 residues. V gave up 5 bases and J gave up 0 bases; unmatched junction bases: 3. CDR3 nucleotide sequence: TGTGCCAGCAGTCTCCGGGGGGGCTCCTACGAGCAGTACTTC. Residues: CASSLRGGSYEQYF.

This clonotype turned up a few times. The V call is TRBV7-6, the J call TRBJ1-1; TRBD1 is a possible D gene (6 bases). CDR3 length: 15 amino acids. The germline CDR1 and CDR2 sequences are SGHVS and FNYEAQ. V lost 0 bases to trimming and J lost 1 base, with 9 bases between them. In DNA, the CDR3 is TGTGCCAGCAGCTTAGCGCACAGGGAGAACACTGAAGCTTTCTTT. Protein sequence: CASSLAHRENTEAFF.

This clonotype occurred many times. The genes are TRBV7-2 and TRBJ1-6, with D perhaps matching TRBD1 (6 bases). CDR3 length equals 15 residues. Deletions cut 5 bases from V and 5 bases from J, with 13 bases between. The germline V gene has CDR1 SGHTA and CDR2 FQGNSA. In nucleotides, the CDR3 is TGTGCCAGCAGCCCGGGGACACCTCATAATTCACCCCTCCACTTT. Protein: CASSPGTPHNSPLHF.